The 5 T cell receptor beta chains reported below all come from one sample, sequenced in a study of T-cell memory formation after mild COVID-19. TCRdb fed the 5' RACE reads into MiXCR, producing one record per CDR3 protein. The sample has 550,000 to 700,000 distinct CDR3 sequences; about 18% are singletons. The specimen sequenced was PBMCs or a T cell subset sorted from them (not recorded which). These receptors all stem from an adult woman who had mild COVID-19 (a few samples of this study predate the infection). Cell type and time point are not known.

The sample holds a few counts of this clonotype. J is TRBJ2-2 and V is TRBV9; perhaps D is TRBD1 or TRBD2 (5 bases each). Germline V gene data show CDR1 as SGDLS and CDR2 as YYNGEE. The CDR3 contains 14 residues. V shed 0 bases and J shed 6 bases, with 9 bases lying between them. The CDR3, as DNA: TGTGCCAGCAGCGTAGGAGGGGTTCCCGGGGAGCTGTTTTTT. It translates to CASSVGGVPGELFF.

This clonotype turned up a few times. J is TRBJ2-3 and V is TRBV6-5, with D perhaps matching TRBD1 (5 bases). From germline, CDR1 is MNHEY and CDR2 SVGAGI. The CDR3 loop spans 14 amino acids. The V end was cut by 8 bases, the J end by 9 bases, with 21 bases between. In DNA form, the CDR3 reads TGTGCCAGCCAGCCGGACATCGAAAGGAGCACGCAGTATTTT. It specifies CASQPDIERSTQYF.

The chain is built from TRBV20-1 and TRBJ2-3; possible D gene TRBD2, 7 bases. The CDR3 extends over 13 amino acids. The germline V gene has CDR1 DFQATT and CDR2 SNEGSKA (reference sequence). Trimming stripped 6 bases from V and 6 bases from J, with 16 bases between. CDR3 coding DNA: TGCAGTGCCGGGGGGCCACCATCCGATACGCAGTATTTT. Its translation: CSAGGPPSDTQYF.

The J gene is TRBJ1-4, the V gene TRBV7-2; D is unresolved. The V gene's germline CDR1 is SGHTA and CDR2 FQGNSA. V lost 3 bases, J lost 3 bases, and 8 bases lay in between. The CDR3 consists of 14 residues. The CDR3 bases are TGTGCCAGCAGCTTGGGGTCGGCTAATGAAAAACTGTTTTTT. Protein: CASSLGSANEKLFF.

The V gene is TRBV7-3, the J gene TRBJ2-7; 9 positions match TRBD2. The trim removed 5 bases at V and 3 bases at J, leaving 5 bases unmatched. The CDR3 loop spans 14 amino acids. The germline V gene encodes CDR1 SGHTA and CDR2 FQGTGA. CDR3 bases: TGTGCCAGCAGCCCGGCGGGGGGGTTCTACGAGCAGTACTTC. Encoded protein: CASSPAGGFYEQYF.